This TCR beta chain was recorded in a study of T cells in localized non-small cell lung cancer. J gave up 2 bases and V 6 bases, and 7 bases lay outside the gene matches. The CDR3 totals 15 residues. Per germline, CDR1 SNHLY and CDR2 FYNNEI. Points from the study as a whole: Adjacent lung tissue had a median about 58 of the top 100 clones found in the tumor. One tumor region alone was sequenced, and heterogeneity therefore remains possible. Tumor trailed uninvolved adjacent lung in T cell clonality, which peaked there.

Here immunoSEQ multiplex PCR was the method, and the copy in TCRdb shows in-frame clones only, minus some. The data contain roughly 17,000 clones, more than 85% of them singletons. For this clone: Its antigen is not known.

The input for sequencing was peripheral blood, taken before any cancer treatment. The sequence was obtained from a male donor older than 55 with stage II squamous cell lung carcinoma. The rearrangement joins TRBV2 to TRBJ2-7, with 10 nucleotides matching TRBD2. The CDR3: CASRHTSGIAYEQYF. For the CDR3, the DNA is TGTGCCAGCAGACATACTAGCGGGATAGCCTACGAGCAGTACTTC.